The present entry profiles one T cell receptor beta chain with its context. The antigen is not known. These data belong to a study of cytomegalovirus exposure and HLA in healthy donors. Separate from the roughly 700-subject first cohort was the approximately 120-subject validation cohort, to which the donors belonged. Study-level results: Investigators reported fewer than 200 TCR beta chains as tied to cytomegalovirus.

The assay was immunoSEQ multiplex PCR, and TCRdb's table has in-frame clones only and misses some. Among about 160,000 clones, around nine tenths were seen once, and the ten largest hold around 4.4%. Germline CDR1 MNHEY, CDR2 SVGAGI. The CDR3 has 14 amino acids. The V and J ends lost 2 bases and 4 bases, in that order; junction bases with no gene match: 4. This clonotype was obtained from a man in his late teens or twenties in good health and CMV-seropositive. The gene calls are TRBV6-5 and TRBJ1-2; 7 bases line up with TRBD1. Sequencing was performed on PBMCs. CDR3 sequence (DNA): TGTGCCAGCAGTTACGGTCCAGGGGGCTATGGCTACACCTTC. Translated: CASSYGPGGYGYTF.